This T cell receptor (beta chain) was identified in a study of T cells in Graves' hyperthyroidism and ophthalmopathy. Findings and caveats of the study: Appearing also in blood were most of the thyroid clonotypes expanded above 0.001.

The source material, RNA transcripts, was used to amplify TCR beta CDR3 regions. The TCR CDR3 first-round RT-PCR relied on the HTBI primer set. TCRdb re-called the multiplex PCR reads with MiXCR, one entry per CDR3 protein. Counted here are over 500,000 distinct CDR3 sequences, approximately 15% occurring once; the ten biggest clones make up around 13%. Graves' hyperthyroidism was deemed stable given no ophthalmopathy progression within 18 months. The authors obtained PBMCs from 10 ml of fresh peripheral blood. The CDR3 runs to 15 residues. Germline-derived CDR1 and CDR2 are SGDLS and YYNGEE. J lost 1 base, V lost 0 bases, and 3 bases had no gene match. In its sample, this clonotype was seen a few times. The antigen remains unidentified.

Material for sequencing was blood. This clonotype was sampled from a middle-aged woman with Graves' hyperthyroidism. The genes are TRBV9 and TRBJ2-5, with TRBD2 matching over 7 bases. CDR3 DNA: TGTGCCAGCAGCGTAGGAGGGAGGGGCCAAGAGACCCAGTACTTC. It codes for CASSVGGRGQETQYF.